This entry features one TCR beta chain sequence. Its target is unknown. This sample was taken from a study of CD8 T cells in Susac syndrome. Study-wide results and caveats: TCR sequencing and HLA analysis covered a relatively small number of individuals.

RNA, at roughly 0.45 to 1 ug, was reverse transcribed with random hexamers. TCRdb recomputed calls from the immunoSEQ multiplex PCR reads with MiXCR, one row per CDR3 protein. The sample lists about 200,000 distinct CDR3 sequences, roughly 96% occurring once. After removal of 4 bases from V and 5 bases from J, the junction contained 6 bases not matched to a gene. Germline V CDR1 and CDR2: SEHNR, FQNEAQ (reference sequence). The CDR3 contains 16 residues. Source material: CD4+ T cells from PBMCs. J is TRBJ2-7 and V is TRBV7-9; 15 nucleotides agree with TRBD2. This receptor was obtained from a human donor in good health. CDR3 region: CASSSWTSGRAHEQYV. CDR3 nucleotides: TGTGCCAGCAGCTCCTGGACTAGCGGGAGGGCCCACGAGCAGTACGTC.